The 8 T cell receptor beta chains listed next were all sequenced from one sample in a study of T cells in women clearing cervical HPV infection. This table comes from immunoSEQ multiplex PCR, and its TCRdb copy is limited to in-frame clones, with some not included. The sample holds roughly 15,000 clones. Sequenced input: blood buffy coat. These receptor sequences come from a woman between 18 and 70 years old with a cervical HPV16 infection that either progressed to CIN3+ or cleared (not recorded which).

Incomplete CDR3 DNA: TGTGCCAGCAGTGGGGTTTCTGGGGCCAACGTG. Translating it yields CASSGVSGANV. In full, the CDR3 is CASSGVSGANVLFF. The V call is TRBV2, the J call TRBJ2-2, with a tentative D call TRBD1 (5 bases). Read coverage stops 3 residues before the CDR3 terminus; the germline J gene supplies the remainder. The germline V gene has CDR1 SNHLY and CDR2 FYNNEI. The CDR3 contains 14 residues.

Worth noting for this clone: The CDR3 extends 3 residues past the end of the read, so its final part is completed from the germline J gene. This chain connects TRBV29-1 to TRBJ2-1; D perhaps matches TRBD1 (8 bases). Trimming removed 6 bases from V and 7 bases from J, with 25 bases in between. The germline gives CDR1 SQVTM, CDR2 ANQGSEA. The CDR3 runs to 16 residues. The CDR3 DNA, read in part, is TGCAGCGTAGGACAGGGAAGGTGGGGGGGCCGGAATGAG. Translating it yields CSVGQGRWGGRNE. The full CDR3 protein is CSVGQGRWGGRNEQFF.

Remarks on this clone: The CDR3 end lies 3 residues beyond the end of the read and is filled in from the germline J gene. The V gene is TRBV19, the J gene TRBJ1-2, with TRBD1 matching 7 bases. This CDR3 spans 13 amino acids. CDR1 and CDR2 (germline): LNHDA, SQIVND (reference sequence). The CDR3 here is CASSIFQGGDYTF. The CDR3 DNA, read in part, is TGTGCCAGTAGTATATTCCAGGGGGGTGAC.

Details on this clone: From the germline J gene comes the end of the CDR3, since the read stops 3 residues before it. V and J are TRBV9 and TRBJ2-7, with a possible D match to TRBD2 (7 bases). V was shortened by 3 bases and J by 5 bases, with 15 bases between the two germline ends. The CDR3 length is 14 residues. The germline V gene encodes CDR1 SGDLS and CDR2 YYNGEE. CDR3 bases read: TGTGCCAGCAGCGCGGGGGGCGCTTCCCACGAG. This gives the protein CASSAGGASHE. The complete CDR3 protein is CASSAGGASHEQYF.

CDR3 DNA, as far as it was read: TGTGCCAGTAGTGAGGGCTCATCTGGAAACACC. Protein product: CASSEGSSGNT. The full CDR3 is CASSEGSSGNTIYF. The genes are TRBV19 and TRBJ1-3; no reliable D call. The CDR3 end is not reached by the read, which stops 3 residues before it; the germline J gene fills it in. V lost 5 bases to trimming and J lost 1 base, with 9 bases between them. CDR1 and CDR2 (germline): LNHDA, SQIVND (reference sequence). The CDR3 runs 14 residues.

Concerning this clone itself: The read falls 3 residues short of the CDR3 end, and the missing part is taken from the germline J gene. The V gene is TRBV19, the J gene TRBJ2-1; D uncertain. Per the germline V gene, CDR1 is LNHDA and CDR2 is SQIVND (reference sequence). V gave up 5 bases and J gave up 8 bases, with 16 bases separating them. This CDR3 region has 14 residues. This CDR3 is CASSRLLLSDEQFF. The sequenced CDR3 bases are TGTGCCAGTAGTCGCTTACTCCTGTCCGATGAG.

In the case of this clone: The missing CDR3 end, 3 residues past where the read stops, is filled in from the germline J gene. The gene calls are TRBV29-1 and TRBJ1-1, with unresolved D. The CDR3 has 10 amino acids. Germline-derived CDR1 and CDR2 are SQVTM and ANQGSEA. Trimming left V 6 bases short and J 1 base short, with 3 bases between. Incomplete CDR3 DNA: TGCAGCGTCCAGAACACTGAA. It encodes CSVQNTE. The entire CDR3 protein is CSVQNTEAFF.

Note on this clone: The CDR3 goes on 3 residues after the read ends, and that part is filled in from the germline J gene. The V and J genes are TRBV5-1 and TRBJ2-2, with D possibly TRBD2 on 6 matching bases. CDR1 and CDR2 from the germline V gene are SGHRS and YFSETQ. The CDR3 totals 16 residues. V was clipped by 4 bases and J by 0 bases, with 13 bases between them. CDR3 region: CASSPLATTNTGELFF. The CDR3 bases that were read are TGCGCCAGCAGCCCCCTAGCGACGACGAACACCGGGGAG.